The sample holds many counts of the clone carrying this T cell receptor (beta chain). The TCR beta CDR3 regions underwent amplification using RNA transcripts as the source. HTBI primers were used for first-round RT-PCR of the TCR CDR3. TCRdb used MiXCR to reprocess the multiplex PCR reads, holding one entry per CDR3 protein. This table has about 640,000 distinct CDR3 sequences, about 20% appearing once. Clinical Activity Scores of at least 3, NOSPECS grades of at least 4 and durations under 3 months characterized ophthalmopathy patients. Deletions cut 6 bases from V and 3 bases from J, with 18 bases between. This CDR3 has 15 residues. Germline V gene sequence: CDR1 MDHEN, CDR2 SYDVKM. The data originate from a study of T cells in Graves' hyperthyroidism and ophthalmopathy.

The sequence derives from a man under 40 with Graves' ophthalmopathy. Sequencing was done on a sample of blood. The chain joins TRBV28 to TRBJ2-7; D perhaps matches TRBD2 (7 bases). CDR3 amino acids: CASSLPRGGDYEQYF. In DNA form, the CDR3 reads TGTGCCAGCAGCCTCCCCAGGGGAGGGGACTACGAGCAGTACTTC.